These 24 T cell receptor beta chains were all obtained from the same sample, sequenced in a study of post-analysis software for immune sequencing data. The study, taken as a whole, reports: TRBV segments more frequent in patients than in controls numbered five and included TRBV5-6, TRBV5-1 and TRBV20-1.

TCR beta cDNA libraries included unique molecular identifiers. MiXCR, applied by TCRdb to the PCR reads, yields one record per CDR3 protein. Of about 820,000 distinct CDR3 sequences in the sample, around 53% were seen once. No antigens are known for them. Material: blood. The origin of the receptors is a girl aged 5 to 17 with multiple sclerosis.

This clonotype was counted a few times. The V gene is TRBV28, the J gene TRBJ2-1, with 8 nucleotides matching TRBD1. V was pared by 5 bases and J by 4 bases, with 4 bases of the junction left unmatched. CDR1 and CDR2 (germline): MDHEN, SYDVKM. The CDR3 is 14 amino acids. CDR3 sequence (DNA): TGTGCCAGCAGTAGGAACAGGGGGTACAATGAGCAGTTCTTC. Translated: CASSRNRGYNEQFF.

The chain has TRBV25-1 and TRBJ1-2, with no clear D. The CDR3 is made up of 16 amino acids. Germline V gives CDR1 MGHDK, CDR2 SYGVNS. V shed 6 bases and J shed 1 base, with 18 bases lying between them. CDR3 coding DNA: TGTGCCAGCAGCCCCGGGGAACTACGCTTTAACTATGGCTACACCTTC. Its translation: CASSPGELRFNYGYTF.

This clonotype was observed a few times. This chain joins TRBV5-1 and TRBJ1-2; no reliable D call. The CDR3 is 13 residues long. From germline, CDR1 is SGHRS and CDR2 YFSETQ. V was shortened by 1 base and J by 4 bases, with 8 bases between the two germline ends. Here the CDR3 reads CASSLFASYGYTF. The CDR3, as DNA: TGCGCCAGCAGCTTGTTTGCCAGCTATGGCTACACCTTC.

This clonotype appeared a single time. The V and J genes are TRBV5-1 and TRBJ2-7; D is unresolved. With 3 bases removed from V and 2 bases from J, the gap between germline ends came to 15 bases. Germline CDR1 and CDR2: SGHRS and YFSETQ. This CDR3 contains 15 residues. The CDR3 nucleotides read TGCGCCAGCAGCTCGGACCGCCTGACCACCTACGAGCAGTACTTC. Protein sequence: CASSSDRLTTYEQYF.

The chain carries TRBV12-3 or TRBV12-4 and TRBJ2-5; 7 bases match TRBD2. This CDR3 comprises 17 residues. V lost 5 bases and J lost 3; bases outside the gene matches: 15. CDR3 in amino acids: CASSLTGGWLAEETQYF. The CDR3 DNA sequence: TGTGCCAGCAGTCTTACGGGAGGATGGCTAGCGGAAGAGACCCAGTACTTC.

This clonotype was found a few times. The chain uses TRBV7-9 and TRBJ2-7; D may be TRBD2 (6 bases). Trimming took off 1 base at V and 1 base at J, with 17 bases between the two ends. CDR1 and CDR2 from the germline V gene are SEHNR and FQNEAQ (reference sequence). The length of the CDR3 is 17 residues. The CDR3 protein is CASSLVGDSGPSYEQYF. The CDR3 DNA follows: TGTGCCAGCAGCTTAGTGGGTGATAGCGGCCCATCCTACGAGCAGTACTTC.

This clonotype was observed a few times. This sequence joins TRBV29-1 and TRBJ1-2; no firm D call. This CDR3 spans 13 amino acids. In germline, CDR1 is SQVTM, CDR2 ANQGSEA. Trimming stripped 4 bases from V and 3 bases from J, with 12 bases between. This CDR3 reads CSVGKVMDYGYTF. The CDR3 DNA follows: TGCAGCGTTGGAAAGGTGATGGACTATGGCTACACCTTC.

The rearrangement links TRBV9 to TRBJ2-6; weak D call: TRBD1 (5 bases). V lost 4 bases to trimming and J lost 1 base, with 15 bases between them. The germline CDR1 and CDR2 sequences are SGDLS and YYNGEE. CDR3 length equals 17 residues. Here the CDR3 reads CASSYTLQVSGANVLTF. For the CDR3, the DNA is TGTGCCAGCAGCTACACCCTACAGGTTTCTGGGGCCAACGTCCTGACTTTC.

This clonotype appeared a few times. V gene TRBV7-2 combines with J gene TRBJ2-3; TRBD2 matches 12 bases. V lost 5 bases and J lost 4; bases outside the gene matches: 7. The germline V gene has CDR1 SGHTA and CDR2 FQGNSA. The CDR3 loop spans 16 amino acids. CDR3 sequence (DNA): TGTGCCAGCAGCCCGACTAGCGGGGGCCCCCCAGATACGCAGTATTTT. It codes for CASSPTSGGPPDTQYF.

The V call is TRBV5-1, the J call TRBJ1-1, with no clear D. CDR3 length: 14 residues. The germline V gene encodes CDR1 SGHRS and CDR2 YFSETQ. V dropped 0 bases and J dropped 4 bases, with 10 bases sitting between them. Here the CDR3 reads CASSLAGISTEAFF. The CDR3, as DNA: TGCGCCAGCAGCTTGGCTGGCATTTCCACTGAAGCTTTCTTT.

V gene TRBV12-3 or TRBV12-4 combines with J gene TRBJ2-4, with a weak D call TRBD2 (5 bases). The CDR3 extends over 15 amino acids. Trimming removed 1 base from V and 1 base from J, with 8 bases in between. CDR3 region: CASSLEGEAKNIQYF. In DNA form, the CDR3 reads TGTGCCAGCAGTTTAGAGGGAGAGGCCAAAAACATTCAGTACTTC.

The chain couples TRBV20-1 to TRBJ2-7; tentative D call: TRBD1 (5 bases). The J call is doubtful: the DNA matches TRBJ2-5 better. The CDR3 runs 13 residues. In germline, CDR1 is DFQATT, CDR2 SNEGSKA (reference sequence). CDR3 sequence: CSATPGLKETQYF. The CDR3 DNA reads as TGCAGTGCTACGCCAGGGTTGAAAGAGACCCAGTACTTC.

The chain has TRBV15 and TRBJ1-2; D is uncertain. The CDR3 is made up of 14 amino acids. The V gene's germline CDR1 is LNHNV and CDR2 YYDKDF (reference sequence). Trimming took off 0 bases at V and 4 bases at J, with 9 bases between the two ends. The CDR3 spells CATSRDVQAYGYTF. The CDR3 region has the DNA TGTGCCACCAGCAGAGATGTTCAAGCCTATGGCTACACCTTC.

The chain has TRBV20-1 and TRBJ2-1, with 7 bases fitting TRBD1. CDR1 DFQATT and CDR2 SNEGSKA come from the germline V gene (reference sequence). Germline trimming cut 0 bases from V and 0 bases from J; bases unmatched to any gene: 8. CDR3 length: 17 amino acids. The CDR3 protein is CSARDSLDRVSYNEQFF. CDR3 bases: TGCAGTGCTAGAGACTCACTCGACAGGGTCTCCTACAATGAGCAGTTCTTC.

This rearrangement joins TRBV20-1 to TRBJ2-1; D possibly corresponds to TRBD1 (5 bases). Trimming took off 3 bases at V and 5 bases at J, with 14 bases between the two ends. This CDR3 has 14 residues. The germline V gene encodes CDR1 DFQATT and CDR2 SNEGSKA (reference sequence). The CDR3 loop is CSARSGALNNEQFF. CDR3 bases: TGCAGTGCTAGGTCTGGGGCCCTTAACAATGAGCAGTTCTTC.

V gene TRBV6-5 combines with J gene TRBJ1-2, with 8 bases fitting TRBD1. The CDR3 totals 13 residues. V dropped 8 bases and J dropped 6; count of bases not matched to a gene: 8. The germline CDR1 and CDR2 sequences are MNHEY and SVGAGI. As DNA, the CDR3 is TGTGCCAGCCTCAGAGGACAGGGTGATGGCTACACCTTC. Its translation: CASLRGQGDGYTF.

This chain connects TRBV12-3 or TRBV12-4 to TRBJ2-4, with D possibly TRBD2 on 6 matching bases. This CDR3 comprises 15 residues. Trimming stripped 2 bases from V and 5 bases from J, with 13 bases between. The CDR3 nucleotides are TGTGCCAGCAGTTTATTTGTAAGGAGGGAAAACATTCAGTACTTC. Residues: CASSLFVRRENIQYF.

The J gene is TRBJ2-1, the V gene TRBV20-1, with 7 bases identical to TRBD2. Germline V lookup: CDR1 DFQATT, CDR2 SNEGSKA (reference sequence). The ends lost 3 bases at V and 1 base at J; junction bases unmatched: 9. The CDR3 has 16 amino acids. CDR3 sequence (DNA): TGCAGTGCTAGGTTGATGGGCGGGAGATCCTACAATGAGCAGTTCTTC. Its protein is CSARLMGGRSYNEQFF.

The J gene is TRBJ1-5, the V gene TRBV20-1; D possibly corresponds to TRBD1 (6 bases). This CDR3 region has 15 residues. V dropped 3 bases and J dropped 1 base, with 13 bases sitting between them. Germline V gene lookup returns CDR1 DFQATT and CDR2 SNEGSKA (reference sequence). The CDR3 DNA follows: TGCAGTGCTAGTAGGGGGGCCGGGAGCAATCAGCCCCAGCATTTT. Translated, it gives CSASRGAGSNQPQHF.

This chain uses TRBV5-1 with TRBJ2-7; D remains ambiguous. The V gene's germline CDR1 is SGHRS and CDR2 YFSETQ. The CDR3 loop spans 14 amino acids. V lost 4 bases and J 2 bases, leaving 13 bases between the germline ends. The chain's CDR3 is CASSPTMAAYEQYF. CDR3 coding DNA: TGCGCCAGCAGCCCGACAATGGCGGCCTACGAGCAGTACTTC.

The chain combines TRBV4-2 with TRBJ2-7; D gene unclear. The CDR3 is made up of 14 amino acids. V lost 0 bases and J lost 1, with 7 bases in between. Per the germline V gene, CDR1 is LGHNA and CDR2 is YNFKEQ. For the CDR3, the DNA is TGTGCCAGCAGCCAAGAGTTAGTGTCCTACGAGCAGTACTTC. This gives the protein CASSQELVSYEQYF.

The count of this clonotype is one. V gene TRBV9 combines with J gene TRBJ1-2, with 7 nucleotides matching TRBD1. The CDR3 has 14 amino acids. Germline CDR1 SGDLS, CDR2 YYNGEE. Germline trimming cut 0 bases from V and 4 bases from J; bases unmatched to any gene: 3. The CDR3 sequence is CASSVDPGGYGYTF. The CDR3 coding sequence is TGTGCCAGCAGCGTAGATCCAGGGGGCTATGGCTACACCTTC.

This chain joins TRBV5-1 and TRBJ2-7; tentative D call: TRBD2 (6 bases). The last part of the DNA fits TRBJ2-1 better; the J call may be wrong. Germline V CDR1 and CDR2: SGHRS, YFSETQ. The CDR3 runs 14 residues. The CDR3 nucleotides read TGCGCCAGCAGCCCCGGGACTGTCCTAGATGAGCAGTTCTTC. Protein product: CASSPGTVLDEQFF.

V and J are TRBV20-1 and TRBJ2-1, with TRBD2 as a possible D gene (7 bases). Germline CDR1 and CDR2: DFQATT and SNEGSKA (reference sequence). Trimming removed 7 bases at V and 9 bases at J, with 19 bases between. CDR3 size: 13 residues. The CDR3 coding sequence is TGCAGTGTCCATATTGTGGGAGGGGGTGAGCAGTTCTTC. As protein: CSVHIVGGGEQFF.